This paragraph reports one T cell receptor beta chain. This clonotype was seen a single time. Its specific antigen is unknown. It has no much larger one-base neighbor in the sample; base qualities were not kept. A single read is weak support. High-throughput TCR beta sequencing profiled peripheral blood CD8+ and CD4+ T cells from healthy donors, Susac syndrome patients and multiple sclerosis patients. Multiple sclerosis controls were treatment-naive patients with stable or active relapsing-remitting disease fulfilling revised McDonald criteria. Bulk CD8+ and CD4+ T cells were purified by magnetic negative isolation, whereas CD8+ TEMRA cells were enriched by FACS. Blood was collected in EDTA tubes and processed within 24 hours, with PBMCs isolated through density gradient centrifugation. PBMCs intended for TCR sequencing were frozen in liquid nitrogen and were later thawed in a 37 degrees C water bath. The sorted or isolated CD4+, CD8+ and CD8+ TEMRA cells reached a purity of at least 90%.

RNA was extracted using the RNeasy kit, and about 0.45 to 1 ug of the RNA was reverse transcribed with random hexamers. The immunoSEQ multiplex PCR assay, covering 54 Vbeta and 13 Jbeta segments, was used to amplify TCR beta CDR3 regions. PCR amplification bias was corrected using a synthetic template baseline for primer optimization and computational correction. In the source study's methods: Only productive sequences were kept, with reads annotated to V, D and J genes according to IMGT and analyzed in immunoSEQ Analyzer. Clonality was computed as one minus Shannon entropy normalized by log2 of the number of productive unique sequences. For each patient and control, public and private clones were evaluated within the 100 most prevalent clones. Clones were defined as Susac-specific when absent from the healthy and MS cohorts, from approximately 1,100 published viral clones and from other ImmuneACCESS disease sequences. TCRdb applied fastp at Q25 and MiXCR to the public reads, then kept only in-frame beta chains. Rows with one shared CDR3 protein collapse into an entry with the most common genes and DNA. None of the V and J calls come from the authors' own analysis; TCRdb made them. The sample data list about 52,000 distinct CDR3 sequences, and around 93% of these were observed just once. The ten largest clonotypes hold around 0.55% of the sample.

The sample originates from a study of CD8 T cells in Susac syndrome (dated by TCRdb to between 2018 and 2020). About the full investigation: Repertoire sequencing was used to test whether CD8+ T cell activation and differentiation in Susac syndrome was antigen driven. The study compared CD8+ T cell repertoire clonality among over ten healthy donors, around 14 Susac syndrome patients and some 16 multiple sclerosis patients.

The trim is 2 bases for V and 4 bases for J, with a gap of 8 bases between the germline ends. The CDR3 numbers 13 residues from cysteine through phenylalanine. Of the read, only the CDR3 DNA is kept; its 39 bases are in frame from base 1. The germline V gene sets CDR1 to MNHEY and CDR2 to SVGEGT. The study at large found these results: The number of individuals in the TCR sequencing and HLA analysis was recognized as being relatively small.

The TCR was taken from a human donor with multiple sclerosis. Sequenced: CD8+ T cells from PBMCs. The rearrangement joined TRBV6-2 or TRBV6-3 to TRBJ1-1; TRBD1 might be the D gene, on 5 matching bases. For the CDR3, the sequence is CASSYGGPTEAFF. At the DNA level, the sequence is TGTGCCAGCAGTTACGGGGGACCCACTGAAGCTTTCTTT.